The next 21 T cell receptor beta chains were all read from a single sample in a study of cytomegalovirus exposure and HLA in healthy donors. The primer mix had 60 Vbeta and 13 Jbeta primers. Using immunoSEQ multiplex PCR, the repertoire was profiled, and TCRdb retains in-frame clones only, with some absent. In total, the table holds around 130,000 clones. Sequenced sample: PBMCs. Every receptor here comes from a woman aged 60-75 years in good health and CMV-seronegative.

This chain uses TRBV18 with TRBJ1-2, with D perhaps TRBD1 (6 bases). This CDR3 has 17 residues. The germline V gene has CDR1 KGHSH and CDR2 LQKENI. Deletions cut 2 bases from V and 4 bases from J, with 20 bases between. Here the CDR3 DNA reads TGTGCCAGCTCACCATCCAATCACAGGGTTCCAGCCTATGGCTACACCTTC. Amino acids: CASSPSNHRVPAYGYTF.

The genes are TRBV11-2 and TRBJ2-3; D is unclear. CDR1 is SGHAT and CDR2 is FQNNGV in the germline V gene. The CDR3 has 14 residues. V lost 2 bases to trimming and J lost 6 bases, with 12 bases between them. The CDR3 region is CASSLRVLLDTQYF. The CDR3 nucleotides read TGTGCCAGCAGCTTACGGGTTCTCTTGGATACGCAGTATTTT. Based on the CDR3 plus reference TRBV11-2 and TRBJ2-3, the full variable domain is EAGVAQSPRYKIIEKRQSVAFWCNPISGHATLYWYQQILGQGPKLLIQFQNNGVVDDSQLPKDRFSAERLKGVDSTLKIQPAKLEDSAVYLCASSLRVLLDTQYFGPGTRLTVL.

Concerning this clone itself: Other DNA variants within this sample encode the same CDR3. This chain connects TRBV29-1 to TRBJ2-5; 8 bases are a match to TRBD2. Germline V gives CDR1 SQVTM, CDR2 ANQGSEA. The length of the CDR3 is 15 residues. Germline trimming cut 1 base from V and 5 bases from J; bases unmatched to any gene: 9. CDR3 amino acids: CSVEAAGARGETQYF. The CDR3 coding sequence is TGCAGCGTTGAAGCAGCGGGAGCAAGGGGGGAGACCCAGTACTTC.

CDR3 in amino acids: CASSLGRVSGANVLTF. Written as DNA, the CDR3 is TGTGCCAGCAGCTTAGGCAGGGTCTCTGGGGCCAACGTCCTGACTTTC. The V and J genes are TRBV13 and TRBJ2-6; weak D call: TRBD1 (5 bases). Germline loops: CDR1 PRHDT, CDR2 FYEKMQ (reference sequence). Trimming removed 0 bases from V and 0 bases from J, with 6 bases in between. The CDR3 runs to 16 residues.

To note about this clone: The sample holds other DNA sequences that translate to the same CDR3. The chain has TRBV30 and TRBJ1-1, with D possibly matching TRBD1 (5 bases). The germline V gene encodes CDR1 GTSNPN and CDR2 SVGIG (reference sequence). The CDR3 contains 12 residues. The germline V and J ends were trimmed by 2 bases and 5 bases, with 9 bases remaining between them. CDR3 DNA sequence: TGTGCCTGGAGTCGGGGGGAGACTGAAGCTTTCTTT. Its translation is CAWSRGETEAFF.

This chain links TRBV4-1 with TRBJ1-4; TRBD1 is a possible D gene (5 bases). V lost 4 bases, J lost 7 bases, and 28 bases lay in between. This CDR3 has 19 amino acids. The V gene's germline CDR1 is MGHRA and CDR2 YSYEKL. In DNA form, the CDR3 reads TGCGCCAGCAGCCCCCGAGCGGGGGAGAGAGCCATCGGGGGTGAAAAACTGTTTTTT. This translates into CASSPRAGERAIGGEKLFF.

J is TRBJ1-4 and V is TRBV5-6; weak D call: TRBD1 (5 bases). Trimming left V 5 bases short and J 6 bases short, with 14 bases between. The CDR3 has 14 amino acids. CDR1 and CDR2 from the germline V gene are SGHDT and YYEEEE. For the CDR3, the DNA is TGTGCCAGCAGGACCCTGGGGACTCATGAAAAACTGTTTTTT. Translating it yields CASRTLGTHEKLFF.

The genes are TRBV5-1 and TRBJ2-2; D is ambiguous. CDR3 length equals 14 residues. Between the trimmed V and J ends, which lost 0 bases and 6 bases, there was a span of 9 bases. Looked up from germline, CDR1 is SGHRS and CDR2 is YFSETQ. The chain's CDR3 is CASSLDPGAGELFF. The CDR3 DNA reads TGCGCCAGCAGCTTGGACCCAGGCGCCGGGGAGCTGTTTTTT.

The chain links TRBV9 to TRBJ2-3; 9 nucleotides align to TRBD2. CDR1 and CDR2 (germline): SGDLS, YYNGEE. CDR3 length: 14 amino acids. V was clipped by 3 bases and J by 6 bases; unmatched bases: 5. The CDR3 DNA is TGTGCCAGCAGCGCCGGGACTAGCTTGGATACGCAGTATTTT. Protein sequence: CASSAGTSLDTQYF.

The chain couples TRBV28 to TRBJ1-2; 7 nucleotides agree with TRBD1. CDR3 length equals 13 residues. CDR1 and CDR2 (germline): MDHEN, SYDVKM. The V and J ends lost 5 bases and 2 bases, in that order; junction bases with no gene match: 2. CDR3 sequence: CASSPQGNYGYTF. For the CDR3, the DNA is TGTGCCAGCAGTCCACAGGGGAACTATGGCTACACCTTC.

About this clone itself: Relative to the germline gene, one junction end is altered; a read error may explain this. The chain uses TRBV7-7 and TRBJ2-1; TRBD1 agrees at 7 bases. The CDR3 has 15 amino acids. Germline V CDR1 and CDR2: SSHAT, FNYEAQ (reference sequence). CDR3: CASSPGTVQYNEQFF. As DNA, the CDR3 is TGTGCTAGCAGCCCAGGGACAGTCCAATACAATGAGCAGTTCTTC.

This rearrangement joins TRBV28 to TRBJ1-4, with D tentatively TRBD1 (6 bases). Germline V CDR1 and CDR2: MDHEN, SYDVKM. The CDR3 loop spans 15 amino acids. Trimming shortened V by 4 bases and J by 4 bases, and 13 bases separated the two germline ends. CDR3 amino acids: CASSYNDRNNEKLFF. CDR3 nucleotides: TGTGCCAGCAGTTATAATGACAGGAATAATGAAAAACTGTTTTTT.

The chain joins TRBV11-2 to TRBJ2-1, with 10 bases lining up with TRBD1. In germline, CDR1 is SGHAT, CDR2 FQNNGV. Trimming took 5 bases from V and 4 from J; bases not matched to a gene: 8. The CDR3 sequence is 16 residues long. The CDR3 coding sequence is TGTGCCAGCAGCACCACCCGGGACAGGGGTTACAATGAGCAGTTCTTC. This translates into CASSTTRDRGYNEQFF.

This rearrangement joins TRBV5-1 to TRBJ2-7; 16 bases match TRBD2. The CDR3 length is 17 residues. Losses at the gene ends were 4 bases for V and 6 bases for J; bases not matched to a gene: 10. The germline V gene has CDR1 SGHRS and CDR2 YFSETQ. CDR3 coding DNA: TGCGCCAGCAGCGCGGGACTAGCGGGGGGGCTGGGAAGCGAGCAGTACTTC. Translated: CASSAGLAGGLGSEQYF.

V usage is TRBV6-1 and J usage is TRBJ2-3, with 10 bases aligning to TRBD1. CDR1 and CDR2 (germline): MNHNS, SASEGT. The CDR3 sequence is 14 residues long. V trimming: 4 bases; J trimming: 5 bases; junction bases outside the gene matches: 3. CDR3 protein: CASSADRGKDTQYF. The CDR3 nucleotides read TGTGCCAGCAGTGCGGACAGGGGGAAAGATACGCAGTATTTT.

This chain uses TRBV14 with TRBJ2-7; 8 bases map to TRBD2. The CDR3 length is 18 residues. J gave up 5 bases and V 0 bases, and 15 bases lay outside the gene matches. Germline CDR1 SGHDN, CDR2 FVKESK. CDR3 sequence: CASSQDSLFTGGQDEQYF. The CDR3 nucleotides read TGTGCCAGCAGCCAAGACTCCCTCTTTACGGGGGGGCAGGACGAGCAGTACTTC. The complete variable domain, with remaining parts taken from reference TRBV14 and TRBJ2-7, reads EAGVTQFPSHSVIEKGQTVTLRCDPISGHDNLYWYRRVMGKEIKFLLHFVKESKQDESGMPNNRFLAERTGGTYSTLKVQPAELEDSGVYFCASSQDSLFTGGQDEQYFGPGTRLTVT.

The chain combines TRBV5-5 with TRBJ2-3; 11 bases match TRBD2. V dropped 3 bases and J dropped 0; count of bases not matched to a gene: 9. The CDR3 runs 18 residues. Germline assignment: CDR1 SGHKS and CDR2 YYEKEE (reference sequence). CDR3 sequence: CASSYLAGGPISTDTQYF. Here the CDR3 DNA reads TGTGCCAGCAGCTATCTAGCGGGGGGTCCAATTAGCACAGATACGCAGTATTTT.

The J gene is TRBJ1-2, the V gene TRBV28; D is possibly TRBD1 (6 bases). Germline CDR1 reads MDHEN; CDR2 reads SYDVKM. Trimming took 5 bases from V and 7 from J, leaving 14 bases between them. The CDR3 is 13 amino acids. The CDR3 region is CASSKGGGPGYTF. CDR3 coding DNA: TGTGCCAGCAGTAAAGGGGGGGGGCCTGGCTACACCTTC.

The chain recombines TRBV28 with TRBJ1-5; 7 positions match TRBD1. Trimming removed 5 bases from V and 5 bases from J; junction bases left unmatched: 9. This CDR3 is built from 15 residues. Germline CDR1 and CDR2: MDHEN and SYDVKM. The CDR3 loop is CASSPRGGGHQPQHF. In DNA, the CDR3 is TGTGCCAGCAGTCCCCGTGGAGGGGGCCATCAGCCCCAGCATTTT.

The CDR3 loop is CASSLDRAEEKLFF. As DNA, the CDR3 is TGCGCCAGCAGCTTGGACAGGGCGGAAGAAAAACTGTTTTTT. The rearrangement links TRBV5-1 to TRBJ1-4; D possibly corresponds to TRBD1 (6 bases). CDR1 is SGHRS and CDR2 is YFSETQ in the germline V gene. V lost 0 bases, J lost 8 bases, and 11 bases lay in between. There are 14 residues in the CDR3.

V and J are TRBV28 and TRBJ2-7; a possible D gene is TRBD1 (9 bases). The V end was cut by 5 bases, the J end by 3 bases, with 20 bases between. Germline assignment: CDR1 MDHEN and CDR2 SYDVKM. The CDR3 is 16 residues long. As DNA, the CDR3 is TGTGCCAGCAGTCCGGGGGGGAAGGGACAGGGCTACGAGCAGTACTTC. As protein: CASSPGGKGQGYEQYF. The whole variable domain, remainder taken from reference TRBV28 and TRBJ2-7, is DVKVTQSSRYLVKRTGEKVFLECVQDMDHENMFWYRQDPGLGLRLIYFSYDVKMKEKGDIPEGYSVSREKKERFSLILESASTNQTSMYLCASSPGGKGQGYEQYFGPGTRLTVT.